This T cell receptor (beta chain) was captured in a study of T cell changes during pregnancy in multiple sclerosis. Sequencing was performed with immunoSEQ multiplex PCR; in TCRdb, only in-frame clones are kept and a portion is missing. Seen here are roughly 70,000 clones, about nine tenths observed once, and the top ten hold approximately 3.4%. The CDR3 has 13 residues. V was pared by 5 bases and J by 6 bases, with 6 bases of the junction left unmatched. Germline-derived CDR1 and CDR2 are SGDLS and YYNGEE. The J gene is TRBJ2-3, the V gene TRBV9; 7 bases agree with TRBD2. The source is a female donor with multiple sclerosis, enrolled in a pregnancy study. The source material was peripheral blood, sampled before pregnancy. The CDR3 spells CASRATSLDTQYF. Here the CDR3 DNA reads TGTGCCAGCAGAGCGACTAGCTTGGATACGCAGTATTTT.